This T cell receptor (beta chain) was recovered during a study of T cells after yellow fever vaccination (dated by TCRdb to the late 2010s). Turning to the overall study: The SMART-Seq v4 Ultra Low Input RNA kit was used to prepare libraries from fractions with low cell numbers. To follow T-cell clones before and after both primary and booster YFV17D yellow fever vaccination, bulk TCR alpha and beta repertoires underwent longitudinal sequencing. Two healthy male donors made up the cohort, one aged 18 to 29 years and the other aged 30 to 40 years. Blood was collected at multiple timepoints before and after primary and secondary immunization, and bulk PBMC replicates and cell subsets were isolated. Overall study outcomes, separate from this receptor: Computational filtering was needed because FACS-sorted repertoires could contain abundant contaminating clonotypes from the bulk population. Most clones expanded after primary vaccination (almost 97% of CD4 and approximately 90% of CD8) were re-detected after the booster, suggesting that broad memory maintenance occurred. A small fraction of clonotypes showed up in both the CD4 and CD8 compartments, probably as a result of convergent recombination. Only a couple of donors were included in the study, so the extent to which the findings can be generalized is limited. Compared with the primary T-cell response, the secondary T-cell response was faster but weaker, reaching its peak on day 5 rather than on day 15.

The sample's treatment or condition label is to be understood as: live attenuated yellow fever vaccine strain. At every blood-draw timepoint, two biological replicates of bulk PBMCs were collected. PBMCs were isolated from peripheral blood using a standard Ficoll-Paque protocol. TriZol was used to extract RNA from bulk PBMCs, CD4 and CD8 fractions, and dextramer-positive and dextramer-negative fractions. CDR1 SGHDN and CDR2 FVKESK are derived from the germline V gene. V sheds 4 bases and J sheds 4 bases, leaving 10 bases between their ends. The cysteine opens and the phenylalanine closes a CDR3 of 14 amino acids. Only the CDR3 DNA is retained, 42 bases long and in frame from the first base. TCR cDNA was synthesized by 5'RACE template switching, which introduced a universal primer site and unique molecular identifiers. Priming for cDNA synthesis came from both the TCR alpha and TCR beta constant segments. Libraries were amplified in two PCR steps, with sample barcodes and sequencing adapters added in the second step. Sequencing of the libraries was done on either Illumina HiSeq 2500 (2x100 bp) or NovaSeq (2x150 bp). The study's processing was this. MIGEC handled demultiplexing of reads and collapsing into UMI consensus sequences, while MiXCR performed V(D)J alignment. Clonotypes responding to the vaccine were identified with edgeR on replicate PBMC samples, with the criteria of FDR below 0.01 and a log2 fold change above 5 up to day 15. CD4 or CD8 identity was assigned to each bulk clonotype according to whether the clonotype was present at higher abundance in the sequenced CD4 repertoire or the sequenced CD8 repertoire. TCRdb's own reprocessing of the public reads used fastp at Q25 and MiXCR and kept productive beta chains. Duplicate CDR3 protein sequences are folded into a single record with the most common DNA and genes. The V and J calls and clone size are TCRdb's, not the authors'. The sample table holds 360,000 or so distinct CDR3 sequences, of which under 14% were seen once. The ten largest make up more than 15% of the sample.

With respect to this clonotype: Its antigen remains unidentified. No per-base quality is available; no much larger clone lies one base away.

Rearrangement joined TRBV14 to TRBJ2-2; confidence is insufficient to name the D gene. The receptor's source is a man aged 18 to 35 who received the YFV17D yellow fever vaccine. The sequencing used PBMCs, collected on the day of the first yellow fever vaccination. CDR3 loop: CASSLQASTGELFF. The nucleotide sequence reads as follows: TGTGCCAGCAGCCTTCAAGCCAGCACCGGGGAGCTGTTTTTT.